Shown below are 26 T cell receptor beta chains from a single sample sequenced in a study of T cells in Graves' hyperthyroidism and ophthalmopathy (dated by TCRdb to the late 2010s). Libraries came from multiplex PCR. Sequencing was performed on an Illumina HiSeq 2000. TCR beta CDR3 regions were amplified from RNA transcripts. A first-round RT-PCR of the TCR CDR3 used the HTBI primer set with the Qiagen OneStep RT-PCR kit. TCRdb took the public reads, trimmed them with fastp at Q25, ran MiXCR for clone calling and kept in-frame beta chains. Rows matching on CDR3 protein sequence are summarized as one entry with the most common DNA and genes. This sample is represented by approximately 480,000 distinct CDR3 sequences; around 21% of them were singletons. The ten biggest clones cover roughly 29% of the sample. Sequenced sample: blood. The receptor source for this set is a man between 18 and 29 years old with Graves' hyperthyroidism.

This clonotype was recorded at least ten times. V and J are TRBV10-3 and TRBJ2-5; D might be TRBD1 (7 bases). This CDR3 has 13 residues. The V gene's germline CDR1 is ENHRY and CDR2 SYGVKD. Trimming cost V 9 bases and J 3 bases, with 14 bases left between them. This chain's CDR3 is CAIQGGGEETQYF. The CDR3 coding sequence is TGTGCCATTCAAGGGGGCGGGGAAGAGACCCAGTACTTC.

The rearrangement joins TRBV3-1 to TRBJ2-7; no clear D gene. The V gene lost 1 base and the J gene lost 6 bases, with 7 bases spanning the gap. The CDR3 runs to 12 residues. Germline V gene sequence: CDR1 LGHDT, CDR2 YNNKEL (reference sequence). The CDR3 nucleotides are TGTGCCAGCAGCCAAGCGAATGTCGAGCAGTACTTC. Translation: CASSQANVEQYF.

This clonotype showed up just a few times. The rearrangement joins TRBV12-3 or TRBV12-4 to TRBJ2-7; D might be TRBD1 or TRBD2, each matching 5 bases. V was trimmed by 5 bases and J by 4 bases, leaving 12 bases between them. This CDR3 contains 13 residues. The CDR3 protein is CASSIGTGYEQYF. The CDR3 DNA follows: TGTGCCAGCAGTATCGGGACGGGATACGAGCAGTACTTC.

This clonotype was seen many times. The rearrangement uses TRBV6-5 and TRBJ1-2, with a possible D match to TRBD1 (5 bases). Germline V lookup: CDR1 MNHEY, CDR2 SVGAGI. The CDR3 sequence is 12 residues long. Trimming shortened V by 10 bases and J by 4 bases, and 13 bases separated the two germline ends. The CDR3 bases are TGTGCCATCCCGGGACGGTCCTATGGCTACACCTTC. It is translated as CAIPGRSYGYTF.

This clonotype occurred many times. The rearrangement uses TRBV12-3 or TRBV12-4 and TRBJ2-5; 7 nucleotides align to TRBD2. J lost 5 bases, V lost 0 bases, and 0 bases had no gene match. The CDR3 runs 13 residues. The CDR3 loop reads CASSLAREETQYF. In DNA form, the CDR3 reads TGTGCCAGCAGTTTAGCGCGGGAGGAGACCCAGTACTTC.

Details on this clonotype: Because the CDR3 is missing its conserved closing phenylalanine or tryptophan, this is likely a read error. The chain combines TRBV10-3 with TRBJ1-1; TRBD1 matches 7 bases. Losses at the gene ends were 10 bases for V and 3 bases for J; bases not matched to a gene: 14. CDR3 length: 15 amino acids. From germline, CDR1 is ENHRY and CDR2 SYGVKD. CDR3 nucleotides: TGTGCCACCTCCTTCAGGGGGGTAGCGGACACTGAAGCTTTCCTT. Its protein product is CATSFRGVADTEAFL.

In this sample, this clonotype turned up many times. The chain couples TRBV27 to TRBJ2-7; TRBD2 is a possible D gene (5 bases). V lost 3 bases and J 4 bases, leaving 13 bases between the germline ends. This CDR3 comprises 14 residues. Germline V gene data show CDR1 as MNHEY and CDR2 as SMNVEV (reference sequence). CDR3 sequence reads: CASSLRVIRYEQYF. The CDR3 nucleotides read TGTGCCAGCAGTTTGAGGGTAATAAGGTACGAGCAGTACTTC.

This chain links TRBV2 with TRBJ2-5; the match to TRBD2 covers 13 bases. Unmatched junction bases numbered 2, after V lost 6 bases and J lost 4 bases. The CDR3 runs 14 residues. Germline V gives CDR1 SNHLY, CDR2 FYNNEI. The CDR3 nucleotides read TGTGCCAGCAGAAGACTAGCGGGGGGAGAGACCCAGTACTTC. Translation: CASRRLAGGETQYF.

This clonotype was picked up many times. The chain links TRBV7-3 to TRBJ1-3; no reliable D call. In germline, CDR1 is SGHTA, CDR2 FQGTGA. V shed 5 bases and J shed 1 base, with 15 bases lying between them. The CDR3 sequence is 16 residues long. The CDR3 protein is CASSAGPPESGNTIYF. DNA of the CDR3: TGTGCCAGCAGCGCCGGACCGCCTGAGTCTGGAAACACCATATATTTT.

This clonotype was detected ten times or more. CDR3 bases: TGCGCCAGCAGCTTGGATGGATTTTCGTTTGGCTACACCTTC. Translation gives CASSLDGFSFGYTF. This rearrangement joins TRBV5-1 to TRBJ1-2; D gene uncertain. Germline V gene lookup returns CDR1 SGHRS and CDR2 YFSETQ. V was shortened by 0 bases and J by 7 bases, with 13 bases between the two germline ends. CDR3 length: 14 residues.

This clonotype was detected ten times or more. The chain employs TRBV19 and TRBJ1-5; 7 bases map to TRBD1. Germline values: CDR1 LNHDA, CDR2 SQIVND (reference sequence). This CDR3 is 16 amino acids long. Germline trimming cut 1 base from V and 6 bases from J; bases unmatched to any gene: 9. The CDR3 coding sequence is TGTGCCAGTAGTATAGGGACTGCAGGGGGGAGTCAGCCCCAGCATTTT. Its protein is CASSIGTAGGSQPQHF.

This sequence joins TRBV12-3 or TRBV12-4 and TRBJ2-7; D possibly corresponds to TRBD2 (6 bases). CDR3 size: 18 residues. Trimming pared 6 bases from V and 4 bases from J, leaving 28 bases between. The CDR3 is CASRRGPSAVPPNYEQYF. DNA of the CDR3: TGTGCCAGCAGAAGGGGTCCTAGCGCCGTCCCACCTAATTACGAGCAGTACTTC.

The V call is TRBV19, the J call TRBJ1-1; D gene ambiguous. This CDR3 is 13 amino acids long. Germline CDR1 is LNHDA and CDR2 is SQIVND (reference sequence). Trimming shortened V by 2 bases and J by 5 bases, and 9 bases separated the two germline ends. This CDR3 is CASSITQVTEAFF. CDR3 nucleotide sequence: TGTGCCAGTAGTATAACTCAAGTTACTGAAGCTTTCTTT.

The table lists this clonotype with many counts. The chain is built from TRBV6-9 and TRBJ2-5; no clear D gene. The CDR3 covers 11 residues. Germline V CDR1 and CDR2: MNHGY, SVAAGI. V dropped 5 bases and J dropped 5 bases, with 6 bases sitting between them. The CDR3 here is CASSTLETQYF. The CDR3 region has the DNA TGTGCCAGCAGTACTCTGGAGACCCAGTACTTC.

The chain carries TRBV7-6 and TRBJ2-2; 10 nucleotides align to TRBD2. The CDR3 consists of 17 residues. V shed 2 bases, J shed 7 bases, and the junction held 10 bases outside the gene matches. Germline V gives CDR1 SGHVS, CDR2 FNYEAQ. Written as DNA, the CDR3 is TGTGCCAGCAGCTTAAGTTGGCCTAGCGGGAGCCACGGGGAGCTGTTTTTT. Its protein is CASSLSWPSGSHGELFF.

This clonotype was found many times. V and J are TRBV7-9 and TRBJ2-5; unclear D gene. Trimming stripped 4 bases from V and 2 bases from J, with 11 bases between. Looked up from germline, CDR1 is SEHNR and CDR2 is FQNEAQ (reference sequence). The CDR3 is 14 residues long. For the CDR3, the DNA is TGTGCCAGCAGCTCGGGCAGCATACAAGAGACCCAGTACTTC. It encodes CASSSGSIQETQYF.

The gene calls are TRBV28 and TRBJ2-7; 8 bases are a match to TRBD1. The CDR3 spans 14 residues. CDR1 and CDR2 from the germline V gene are MDHEN and SYDVKM. V dropped 4 bases and J dropped 6; count of bases not matched to a gene: 8. The CDR3 protein is CASSYDRGGIEQYF. In DNA form, the CDR3 reads TGTGCCAGCAGTTACGACAGGGGAGGCATCGAGCAGTACTTC.

This clonotype occurred a few times. The chain's CDR3 is CASSLTLGGDEQYF. Here the CDR3 DNA reads TGTGCCAGCAGTTTAACGCTGGGTGGCGACGAGCAGTACTTC. The rearrangement links TRBV12-3 or TRBV12-4 to TRBJ2-7; D gene ambiguous. The V end was cut by 2 bases, the J end by 5 bases, with 13 bases between. CDR3 length: 14 amino acids.

As for this clonotype: Because the CDR3's place on the DNA is in doubt, the DNA is left out and the CDR3 is given as listed by TCRdb. V gene TRBV11-1 combines with J gene TRBJ2-4; TRBD2, the table's D call, was not compared with the DNA. The germline CDR1 and CDR2 sequences are SGHAT and FQDESV (reference sequence). A total of 18 residues make up the CDR3, ends included. The CDR3 is CASSPPWGGGADKNIKYF.

In this sample, this clonotype turned up many times. The V call is TRBV10-1, the J call TRBJ1-5; D unclear. This CDR3 comprises 13 residues. V lost 5 bases and J 4 bases, leaving 9 bases between the germline ends. The germline V gene has CDR1 WNHNN and CDR2 SYGVQD (reference sequence). CDR3 region: CASSRVMNQPQHF. CDR3 in DNA: TGCGCCAGCAGTCGAGTGATGAATCAGCCCCAGCATTTT.

This clonotype appeared a few times. The V gene is TRBV28, the J gene TRBJ2-3, with 12 bases matching TRBD1. The CDR3 consists of 16 residues. Per the germline V gene, CDR1 is MDHEN and CDR2 is SYDVKM. The V segment lost 5 bases and the J segment 6 bases; nucleotides outside the gene matches: 9. CDR3 DNA sequence: TGTGCCAGCAGTCCCCGGGACAGGGGGCTGACGGATACGCAGTATTTT. This encodes CASSPRDRGLTDTQYF.

This clonotype has a handful of counts. The rearrangement links TRBV30 to TRBJ1-2; TRBD1 matches at 7 bases. The CDR3 runs 13 residues. The junction had 4 bases not matched to a gene; V was cut back by 4 bases and J by 2 bases. Germline CDR1 and CDR2: GTSNPN and SVGIG (reference sequence). The CDR3 is CAWKDRNNYGYTF. DNA of the CDR3: TGTGCCTGGAAGGACAGGAACAACTATGGCTACACCTTC. The whole variable domain, remainder taken from reference TRBV30 and TRBJ1-2, is SQTIHQWPATLVQPVGSPLSLECTVEGTSNPNLYWYRQAAGRGLQLLFYSVGIGQISSEVPQNLSASRPQDRQFILSSKKLLLSDSGFYLCAWKDRNNYGYTFGSGTRLTVV.

The table lists this clonotype with many counts. This rearrangement joins TRBV30 to TRBJ1-5; 9 bases agree with TRBD1. V lost 5 bases, J lost 3 bases, and 5 bases stayed unmatched. This CDR3 spans 14 amino acids. Germline V gene sequence: CDR1 GTSNPN, CDR2 SVGIG (reference sequence). CDR3 residues: CAWADRGNNQPQHF. The CDR3 nucleotides read TGTGCCTGGGCCGACAGGGGGAACAATCAGCCCCAGCATTTT.

With regard to this clonotype: A much larger clone sits a single nucleotide away, making a read error possible. This sequence joins TRBV30 and TRBJ2-5, with 7 positions matching TRBD2. Germline V gene data show CDR1 as GTSNPN and CDR2 as SVGIG (reference sequence). The CDR3 consists of 15 residues. CDR3 bases: TGTGCCTGGAGTGTATTGCGGGGGAACCAAGAGATCCAGTACTTC. Translated, it gives CAWSVLRGNQEIQYF.

In this sample, this clonotype turned up a few times. For the CDR3, the DNA is TGTGCCAGCAGTATCCGGGACAGGGATGCCGGGGAGCTGTTTTTT. Amino acids: CASSIRDRDAGELFF. The chain combines TRBV12-3 or TRBV12-4 with TRBJ2-2; 9 positions match TRBD1. After removal of 5 bases from V and 6 bases from J, the junction contained 7 bases not matched to a gene. The CDR3 is 15 residues long.

This clonotype was detected many times. The chain recombines TRBV11-1 with TRBJ2-7, with 8 positions matching TRBD2. Germline CDR1 SGHAT, CDR2 FQDESV (reference sequence). Trimming cost V 2 bases and J 3 bases; bases outside gene matches: 9. This CDR3 region has 16 residues. Here the CDR3 DNA reads TGTGCCAGCAGCTTAATTGCTGGACTAGCAAGCTACGAGCAGTACTTC. As protein: CASSLIAGLASYEQYF.